Shown below are 21 T cell receptor beta chains from a single sample sequenced in a study of blood T cell repertoires in COVID-19 (dated by TCRdb to 2020 to 2021). Preparation of the library involved the immunoSEQ multiplex PCR assay. As stored in TCRdb, this immuneACCESS dataset retains in-frame rearrangements with V and J assigned. A fraction of the clones does not appear; measured against another copy, unresolved V genes explain less than half of the discrepancy, and the remainder lacks a known reason. The sample data list just over 20,000 clones, and approximately 86% of these were observed just once. The leading ten clones occupy 10% to 11% of the sample. The specimen was peripheral blood. The receptors originated from a human donor in a cohort sampled during active COVID-19.

The chain has TRBV5-5 and TRBJ2-7; weak D call: TRBD2 (5 bases). With 4 bases removed from V and 9 bases from J, the gap between germline ends came to 14 bases. The CDR3 extends over 12 amino acids. Germline V CDR1 and CDR2: SGHKS, YYEKEE (reference sequence). DNA for the CDR3: TGTGCCAGCAGCCCGTCTGAGGGAGCGCAGTACTTC. Translated: CASSPSEGAQYF.

This chain links TRBV27 with TRBJ2-5, with TRBD2 matching over 11 bases. Trimming cost V 1 base and J 1 base; bases outside gene matches: 2. Germline V gene lookup returns CDR1 MNHEY and CDR2 SMNVEV (reference sequence). The CDR3 covers 16 residues. CDR3 region: CASSLLAGGPQETQYF. In nucleotides, the CDR3 is TGTGCCAGCAGTTTATTAGCGGGAGGGCCCCAAGAGACCCAGTACTTC.

The V and J genes are TRBV18 and TRBJ2-7; D is undetermined. Trimming stripped 2 bases from V and 5 bases from J, with 16 bases between. CDR1 and CDR2 (germline): KGHSH, LQKENI. The CDR3 runs 15 residues. The CDR3 nucleotides read TGTGCCAGCTCACCAAGGAACACGCTAGGCAACGAGCAGTACTTC. Its protein product is CASSPRNTLGNEQYF.

This chain uses TRBV2 with TRBJ2-7, with TRBD2 identical over 11 bases. The germline gives CDR1 SNHLY, CDR2 FYNNEI. The V gene end was trimmed by 4 bases and the J gene end by 4 bases; junction bases not matched to a gene: 3. The CDR3 totals 14 residues. CDR3 coding DNA: TGTGCCAGCAGTGTAAGACTAGCGGGATACGAGCAGTACTTC. It specifies CASSVRLAGYEQYF.

This chain uses TRBV13 with TRBJ2-3, with 11 bases aligning to TRBD2. The V and J ends lost 5 bases and 0 bases, in that order; junction bases with no gene match: 10. Germline CDR1 is PRHDT and CDR2 is FYEKMQ (reference sequence). The CDR3 sequence is 18 residues long. CDR3 loop: CASSLVGTSGLSTDTQYF. CDR3 sequence (DNA): TGTGCCAGCAGCCTAGTCGGGACTAGCGGACTAAGCACAGATACGCAGTATTTT.

The V call is TRBV2, the J call TRBJ2-2; weak D call: TRBD1 (6 bases). Germline values: CDR1 SNHLY, CDR2 FYNNEI. The CDR3 has 15 residues. Trimming pared 6 bases from V and 4 bases from J, leaving 15 bases between. This CDR3 is CASSRQDITTGELFF. CDR3 sequence (DNA): TGTGCCAGCAGCAGACAGGACATTACCACCGGGGAGCTGTTTTTT.

The genes are TRBV10-3 and TRBJ2-1; D remains ambiguous. This CDR3 is built from 16 residues. The V end was cut by 0 bases, the J end by 5 bases, with 14 bases between. From germline, CDR1 is ENHRY and CDR2 SYGVKD. CDR3 sequence: CAISESAQISDNEQFF. CDR3 DNA sequence: TGTGCCATCAGTGAGTCGGCCCAAATAAGCGACAATGAGCAGTTCTTC.

The rearrangement uses TRBV3-1 (or the pseudogene TRBV3-2) and TRBJ2-7; D is uncertain. CDR3 length equals 11 residues. V lost 2 bases, J lost 3 bases, and 2 bases lay in between. Germline CDR1 and CDR2: LGHDT and YNNKEL (reference sequence). The DNA of the CDR3 is TGTGCCAGCAGCCAACACTACGAGCAGTACTTC. Translation: CASSQHYEQYF.

The rearrangement uses TRBV5-1 and TRBJ1-4; 8 nucleotides match TRBD1. The CDR3 covers 15 residues. Looked up from germline, CDR1 is SGHRS and CDR2 is YFSETQ. The V and J ends lost 3 bases and 8 bases, in that order; junction bases with no gene match: 9. The CDR3 reads CASSYGTGGVEKLFF. As DNA, the CDR3 is TGCGCCAGCAGCTACGGGACAGGAGGAGTCGAAAAACTGTTTTTT.

There are a few counts of this clone. The chain has TRBV30 and TRBJ1-6, with 10 bases aligning to TRBD1. V lost 2 bases, J lost 0 bases, and 10 bases stayed unmatched. Germline CDR1 reads GTSNPN; CDR2 reads SVGIG (reference sequence). This CDR3 contains 19 residues. The CDR3 DNA follows: TGTGCCTGGAGTTCGACAGGGGGCGGAAAGAGCTCCTATAATTCACCCCTCCACTTT. It specifies CAWSSTGGGKSSYNSPLHF. Based on the CDR3 plus reference TRBV30 and TRBJ1-6, the full variable domain is SQTIHQWPATLVQPVGSPLSLECTVEGTSNPNLYWYRQAAGRGLQLLFYSVGIGQISSEVPQNLSASRPQDRQFILSSKKLLLSDSGFYLCAWSSTGGGKSSYNSPLHFGNGTRLTVT.

The rearrangement uses TRBV5-1 and TRBJ2-3, with 8 bases fitting TRBD1. Germline V lookup: CDR1 SGHRS, CDR2 YFSETQ. V lost 0 bases, J lost 2 bases, and 5 bases stayed unmatched. The CDR3 extends over 16 amino acids. In DNA, the CDR3 is TGCGCCAGCAGCTTGGAAAGGCAGGGGGCCACAGATACGCAGTATTTT. This sequence encodes CASSLERQGATDTQYF.

CDR3 in DNA: TGTGCCTGGAGCGCCCTTGGGCTTCGCTCTGGAAACACCATATATTTT. Amino acids: CAWSALGLRSGNTIYF. V and J are TRBV30 and TRBJ1-3; D unclear. Trimming pared 3 bases from V and 0 bases from J, leaving 15 bases between. Per germline, CDR1 GTSNPN and CDR2 SVGIG (reference sequence). The CDR3 has 16 amino acids.

This chain joins TRBV24-1 and TRBJ2-5, with D unclear. The CDR3 loop spans 14 amino acids. Trimming removed 1 base from V and 0 bases from J, with 5 bases in between. Germline CDR1 KGHDR, CDR2 SFDVKD. The CDR3 bases are TGTGCCACCAGTGATTTCCCCAACCAAGAGACCCAGTACTTC. The encoded protein is CATSDFPNQETQYF.

The genes are TRBV6-5 and TRBJ1-2, with TRBD1 as a possible D gene (6 bases). The length of the CDR3 is 15 residues. Germline V lookup: CDR1 MNHEY, CDR2 SVGAGI. The V end was cut by 6 bases, the J end by 7 bases, with 21 bases between. CDR3 residues: CASSRPGQGSRGYTF. CDR3 nucleotides: TGTGCCAGCAGCCGACCAGGGCAGGGGAGCCGTGGCTACACCTTC.

This clone has more than one count but fewer than ten. The V and J genes are TRBV10-1 and TRBJ1-3, with TRBD1 as a possible D gene (5 bases). This CDR3 has 16 residues. Germline CDR1 and CDR2: WNHNN and SYGVQD (reference sequence). V lost 6 bases, J lost 0 bases, and 15 bases lay in between. CDR3 nucleotide sequence: TGCGCCAGCAGATGGGACTCAGGATCCTCTGGAAACACCATATATTTT. Its protein is CASRWDSGSSGNTIYF.

The chain uses TRBV28 and TRBJ2-3, with 12 bases that match TRBD2. The CDR3 is made up of 19 amino acids. V shed 1 base and J 3 bases; nucleotides not matched to a gene: 11. The germline V gene has CDR1 MDHEN and CDR2 SYDVKM. The CDR3 sequence: CASSLSGASGRAVTDTQYF. CDR3 DNA: TGTGCCAGCAGTTTATCAGGGGCTAGCGGGAGGGCCGTAACAGATACGCAGTATTTT.

V is TRBV14 and J is TRBJ1-2; a possible D gene is TRBD1 (5 bases). The CDR3 has 13 residues. Germline assignment: CDR1 SGHDN and CDR2 FVKESK. The V end was cut by 6 bases, the J end by 4 bases, with 12 bases between. The CDR3 reads CASSTQGPYGYTF. CDR3 sequence (DNA): TGTGCCAGCAGTACGCAGGGCCCCTATGGCTACACCTTC.

The chain is built from TRBV27 and TRBJ2-7, with a possible D match to TRBD1 (5 bases). In germline, CDR1 is MNHEY, CDR2 SMNVEV (reference sequence). V lost 6 bases and J lost 3, with 12 bases in between. CDR3 length: 13 amino acids. CDR3 region: CASRPGWGYEQYF. The CDR3 nucleotides read TGTGCCAGCAGGCCAGGGTGGGGCTACGAGCAGTACTTC.

The chain carries TRBV2 and TRBJ2-7, with 8 bases fitting TRBD1. After removal of 3 bases from V and 5 bases from J, the junction contained 6 bases not matched to a gene. The CDR3 sequence is 14 residues long. From germline, CDR1 is SNHLY and CDR2 FYNNEI. The CDR3 nucleotides read TGTGCCAGCAGTGAGAGCAGGGGGCATAACGAGCAGTACTTC. Its protein is CASSESRGHNEQYF.

The rearrangement uses TRBV6-5 and TRBJ1-1; TRBD1 might be the D (6 bases). V was cut by 5 bases and J by 1 base, with 11 bases left in between. There are 14 residues in the CDR3. Germline assignment: CDR1 MNHEY and CDR2 SVGAGI. The CDR3 reads CASSRTVTNTEAFF. The CDR3 nucleotides are TGTGCCAGCAGTCGGACAGTGACGAACACTGAAGCTTTCTTT.

The genes are TRBV6-5 and TRBJ2-1; 9 bases align to TRBD1. The V gene end was trimmed by 6 bases and the J gene end by 9 bases; junction bases not matched to a gene: 12. Germline V gives CDR1 MNHEY, CDR2 SVGAGI. CDR3 length: 15 residues. CDR3 in amino acids: CASRRPGQGTTEQFF. Here the CDR3 DNA reads TGTGCCAGCAGGAGGCCGGGACAGGGAACGACTGAGCAGTTCTTC.